A single sample is the source of the 8 T cell receptor beta chains below, sequenced in a study of T cells in Graves' hyperthyroidism and ophthalmopathy (dated by TCRdb to the late 2010s). The library was obtained by multiplex PCR. The sequencing machine was an Illumina HiSeq 2000. The TCR beta CDR3 regions were amplified from the RNA transcripts. For the first round of RT-PCR on the TCR CDR3, the HTBI primer set was used together with the Qiagen OneStep RT-PCR kit. The public sequencing data were trimmed at Q25 with fastp and processed into clonotypes with MiXCR by TCRdb, which kept only in-frame beta chains. When rows share a CDR3 protein, they turn into one entry using the most common DNA and genes. This sample holds about 400,000 distinct CDR3 sequences; roughly 14% were observed only once. The ten largest clones take up approximately 13% of the sample. The sequenced sample consisted of blood. The receptors shown here come from a man in his late teens or twenties with Graves' ophthalmopathy.

This clonotype was recorded many times. The J gene is TRBJ2-2, the V gene TRBV12-3 or TRBV12-4; TRBD1 aligns across 7 bases. The CDR3 totals 18 residues. The V gene end was trimmed by 3 bases and the J gene end by 3 bases; junction bases not matched to a gene: 13. The CDR3 DNA sequence: TGTGCCAGCAGTTTCCCCACGACTGGACAGGAGGACACCGGGGAGCTGTTTTTT. This encodes CASSFPTTGQEDTGELFF.

This clonotype has more than one count but fewer than ten. V gene TRBV24-1 combines with J gene TRBJ1-2; 8 bases agree with TRBD1. This CDR3 has 12 amino acids. V lost 4 bases and J lost 10; bases outside the gene matches: 4. Per germline, CDR1 KGHDR and CDR2 SFDVKD. DNA for the CDR3: TGTGCCACCAGTGACACGGACAGGGACTACACCTTC. Its translation is CATSDTDRDYTF.

This clonotype was counted a few times. The V and J genes are TRBV11-1 and TRBJ2-7, with unresolved D. Germline V lookup: CDR1 SGHAT, CDR2 FQDESV (reference sequence). CDR3 length: 11 residues. Trimming took off 9 bases at V and 6 bases at J, with 12 bases between the two ends. The CDR3: CASRTALEQYF. CDR3 DNA sequence: TGTGCCAGTCGGACGGCGCTCGAGCAGTACTTC.

This clonotype was counted many times. The chain joins TRBV19 to TRBJ2-5, with a weak D call TRBD1 (5 bases). The CDR3 consists of 13 residues. Germline V CDR1 and CDR2: LNHDA, SQIVND (reference sequence). V was pared by 3 bases and J by 4 bases, with 9 bases between. CDR3 sequence: CASSIGRGETQYF. The CDR3 DNA reads TGTGCCAGTAGTATCGGAAGGGGAGAGACCCAGTACTTC.

The V and J genes are TRBV7-9 and TRBJ2-2, with D tentatively TRBD2 (5 bases). Trimming removed 7 bases from V and 5 bases from J, with 11 bases in between. Germline CDR1 SEHNR, CDR2 FQNEAQ (reference sequence). The CDR3 runs to 13 residues. DNA of the CDR3: TGTGCCAGCAACAACGGGGTTACCGGGGAGCTGTTTTTT. It is translated as CASNNGVTGELFF.

To note about this clonotype: The junction shows a germline mismatch at one end, possibly a read error. The chain couples TRBV7-8 to TRBJ1-4; 8 bases agree with TRBD1. This CDR3 is 15 amino acids long. Germline V CDR1 and CDR2: SGHVS, FQNEAQ. For the CDR3, the DNA is TGCGCCAGCAGCCACCTTGGGACAGGAAAGGAAAAACTGTTTTTT. Its protein is CASSHLGTGKEKLFF.

This clonotype was detected a few times. The chain joins TRBV29-1 to TRBJ2-2, with 7 nucleotides matching TRBD1. The ends lost 6 bases at V and 7 bases at J; junction bases unmatched: 11. The germline V gene has CDR1 SQVTM and CDR2 ANQGSEA. The CDR3 extends over 14 amino acids. The CDR3 coding sequence is TGCAGCGTGGGACAGTTTGGGGATGGCGGGGAGCTGTTTTTT. It specifies CSVGQFGDGGELFF.

This clonotype was seen many times. The V call is TRBV30, the J call TRBJ1-6; D gene uncertain. This CDR3 region has 14 residues. Trimming removed 3 bases from V and 5 bases from J, with 11 bases in between. Germline V gene lookup returns CDR1 GTSNPN and CDR2 SVGIG (reference sequence). CDR3 in DNA: TGTGCCTGGAGCGCCGGGCTCGATAATTCACCCCTCCACTTT. This encodes CAWSAGLDNSPLHF.